This T cell receptor (beta chain) originates from a study of blood T cells in healthy people across ages. This clonotype came up a few times. A second roughly 7 to 12 cycle PCR used barcoded and J-beta primers. MiXCR, run by TCRdb on the 5' RACE reads, gives a single entry per CDR3 protein. The sample lists about 1.1 million distinct CDR3 sequences, about two fifths occurring once. The CDR3 consists of 14 residues. The V gene lost 5 bases and the J gene lost 3 bases, with 14 bases spanning the gap. Germline-derived CDR1 and CDR2 are SEHNR and FQNEAQ (reference sequence). The source of this sequence is a man between 18 and 29 years old in good health. The sample taken for sequencing was blood. The rearrangement joins TRBV7-9 to TRBJ2-7; D gene uncertain. For the CDR3, the DNA is TGTGCCAGCAGCCCGTCGGGCACTATCTACGAGCAGTACTTC. Residues: CASSPSGTIYEQYF. The entire variable domain, with the rest obtained from reference TRBV7-9 and TRBJ2-7, is as follows: DTGVSQNPRHKITKRGQNVTFRCDPISEHNRLYWYRQTLGQGPEFLTYFQNEAQLEKSRLLSDRFSAERPKGSFSTLEIQRTEQGDSAMYLCASSPSGTIYEQYFGPGTRLTVT.